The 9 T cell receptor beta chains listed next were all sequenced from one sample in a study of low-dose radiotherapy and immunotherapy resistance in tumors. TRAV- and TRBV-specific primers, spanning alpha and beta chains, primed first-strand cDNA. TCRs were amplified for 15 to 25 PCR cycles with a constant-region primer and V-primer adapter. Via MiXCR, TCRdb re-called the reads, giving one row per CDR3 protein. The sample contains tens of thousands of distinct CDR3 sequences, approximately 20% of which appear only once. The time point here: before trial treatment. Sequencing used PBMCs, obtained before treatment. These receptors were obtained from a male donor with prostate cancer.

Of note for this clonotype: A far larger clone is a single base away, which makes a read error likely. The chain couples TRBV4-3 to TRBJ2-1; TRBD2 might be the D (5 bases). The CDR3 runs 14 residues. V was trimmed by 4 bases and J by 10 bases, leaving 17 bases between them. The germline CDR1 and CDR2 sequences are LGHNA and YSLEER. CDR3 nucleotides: TGCGCCAGCAGCCCCCGCGAGGGCCCCTACGAGCAGTTCTTC. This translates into CASSPREGPYEQFF.

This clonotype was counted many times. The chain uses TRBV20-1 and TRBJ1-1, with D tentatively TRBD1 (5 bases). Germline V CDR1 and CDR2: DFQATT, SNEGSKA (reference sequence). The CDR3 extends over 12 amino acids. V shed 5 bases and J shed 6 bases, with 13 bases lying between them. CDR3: CSAAQGAAEAFF. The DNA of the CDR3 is TGCAGTGCTGCCCAAGGGGCAGCTGAAGCTTTCTTT.

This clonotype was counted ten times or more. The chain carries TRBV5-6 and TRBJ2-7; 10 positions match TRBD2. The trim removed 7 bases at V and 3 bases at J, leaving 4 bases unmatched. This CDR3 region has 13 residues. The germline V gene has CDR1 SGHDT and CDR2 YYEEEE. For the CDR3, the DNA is TGTGCCAGCCTCTTAGCGGGGGGCTACGAGCAGTACTTC. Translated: CASLLAGGYEQYF.

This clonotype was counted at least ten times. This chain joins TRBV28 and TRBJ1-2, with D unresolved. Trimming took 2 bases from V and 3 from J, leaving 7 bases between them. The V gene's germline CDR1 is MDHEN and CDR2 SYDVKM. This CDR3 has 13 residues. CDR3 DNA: TGTGCCAGCAGTTTAGGCAGATACTATGGCTACACCTTC. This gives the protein CASSLGRYYGYTF.

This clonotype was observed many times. The CDR3 DNA is TGTGCCAGCAGCTTGGATGCTAGGGACTACGAGCAGTACTTC. Translation gives CASSLDARDYEQYF. This sequence joins TRBV7-2 and TRBJ2-7; D not certain. The CDR3 contains 14 residues. V lost 3 bases and J 3 bases, leaving 12 bases between the germline ends. Germline loops: CDR1 SGHTA, CDR2 FQGNSA.

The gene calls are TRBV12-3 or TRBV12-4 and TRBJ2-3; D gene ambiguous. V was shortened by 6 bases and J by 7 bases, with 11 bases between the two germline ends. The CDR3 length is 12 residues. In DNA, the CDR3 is TGTGCCAGCAGCCCACTTCAATATACGCAGTATTTT. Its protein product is CASSPLQYTQYF.

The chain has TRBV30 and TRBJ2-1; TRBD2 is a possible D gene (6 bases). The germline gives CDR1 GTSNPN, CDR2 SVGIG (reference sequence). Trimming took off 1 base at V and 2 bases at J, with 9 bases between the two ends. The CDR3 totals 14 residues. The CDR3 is CAWSAGRTYNEQFF. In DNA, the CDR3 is TGTGCCTGGAGTGCCGGGAGAACCTACAATGAGCAGTTCTTC.

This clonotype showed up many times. CDR3 loop: CSARPGTDNQPQHF. The CDR3 DNA follows: TGCAGTGCTAGGCCAGGGACAGACAATCAGCCCCAGCATTTT. This rearrangement joins TRBV20-1 to TRBJ1-5; 7 nucleotides agree with TRBD1. V shed 3 bases and J 3 bases; nucleotides not matched to a gene: 5. Germline V gene data show CDR1 as DFQATT and CDR2 as SNEGSKA (reference sequence). This CDR3 is built from 14 residues.

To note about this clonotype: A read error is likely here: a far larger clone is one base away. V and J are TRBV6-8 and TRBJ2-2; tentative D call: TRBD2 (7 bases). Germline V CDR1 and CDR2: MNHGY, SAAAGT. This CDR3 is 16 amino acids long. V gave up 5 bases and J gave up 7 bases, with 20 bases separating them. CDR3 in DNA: TGTGCCAGCAGTGAAGTGGGGGGGGGGCTAAACGGGGAGCTGTTTTTT. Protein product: CASSEVGGGLNGELFF.